Only one count was recorded for the clone carrying this T cell receptor (beta chain). Antigen: not known. A junction boundary mismatches the germline segment, possibly from a read error. The sample originates from a study of glioma-infiltrating T cells. Study-wide results and caveats: Gliomas, especially low-grade, showed above-expected tissue-blood divergence; non-neoplastic patients showed below. Tissue and blood shared very few CDR3 sequences.

Germline V CDR1 and CDR2: MNHEY, SVGEGT. The CDR3 length is 14 residues. Amplification of TCR alpha and beta CDR3 regions from RNA used iRepertoire nested multiplex PCR. One-step reverse transcription and amplification started from approximately 100-400 ng of tissue mRNA or PBMC total RNA. TCRdb fed the multiplex PCR reads into MiXCR, producing one record per CDR3 protein. The table includes around 140,000 distinct CDR3 sequences, roughly 43% detected once. The sequence was obtained from a human donor with low-grade glioma or glioblastoma, undergoing nonglioma brain surgery, or in good health (not recorded which). This chain joins TRBV6-2 or TRBV6-3 and TRBJ2-3; 11 bases match TRBD2. The sequencing input was glioma tissue, nonneoplastic brain tissue, or PBMCs (not recorded which). The CDR3 spells CASNYTSGGDTQYF. In nucleotides, the CDR3 is TGTGCCAGCAATTACACTAGCGGGGGAGATACGCAGTATTTT.